This TCR beta chain was captured by sequencing in a study of T cell responses to AZD1222 COVID-19 vaccine. Germline V CDR1 and CDR2: MDHEN, SYDVKM. The V end was cut by 6 bases, the J end by 0 bases, with 12 bases between. CDR3 length: 14 residues. Profiling relied on immunoSEQ multiplex PCR, and the TCRdb table lists in-frame clones only, not all of them. Of about 88,000 clones listed, roughly 94% are singletons. The rearrangement joins TRBV28 to TRBJ2-7, with D possibly being TRBD2 (6 bases). The receptor was isolated from an adult in good health. This specimen was peripheral blood, taken on day 0 of AZD1222 vaccination. The CDR3 region has the DNA TGTGCCAGCAGGTCGGGACTCCACTCCTACGAGCAGTACTTC. Encoded protein: CASRSGLHSYEQYF. Full variable domain (rest looked up from reference TRBV28 and TRBJ2-7): DVKVTQSSRYLVKRTGEKVFLECVQDMDHENMFWYRQDPGLGLRLIYFSYDVKMKEKGDIPEGYSVSREKKERFSLILESASTNQTSMYLCASRSGLHSYEQYFGPGTRLTVT.